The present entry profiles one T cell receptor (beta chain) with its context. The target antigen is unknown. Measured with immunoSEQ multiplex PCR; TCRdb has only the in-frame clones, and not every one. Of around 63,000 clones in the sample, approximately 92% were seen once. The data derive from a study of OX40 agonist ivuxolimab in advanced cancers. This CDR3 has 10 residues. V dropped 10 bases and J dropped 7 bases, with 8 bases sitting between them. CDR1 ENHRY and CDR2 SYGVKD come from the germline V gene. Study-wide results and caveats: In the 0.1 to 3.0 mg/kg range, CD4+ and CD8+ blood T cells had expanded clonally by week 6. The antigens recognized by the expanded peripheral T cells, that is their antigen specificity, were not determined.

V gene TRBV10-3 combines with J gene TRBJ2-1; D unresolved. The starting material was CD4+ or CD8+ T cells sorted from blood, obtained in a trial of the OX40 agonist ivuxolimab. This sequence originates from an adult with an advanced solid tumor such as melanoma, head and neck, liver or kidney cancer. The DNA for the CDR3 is TGTGCCACCCTTGGAAATGAGCAGTTCTTC. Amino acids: CATLGNEQFF.